Each of the 2 T cell receptor beta chains below was sequenced from the same sample in a study of T cell responses to AZD1222 COVID-19 vaccine. The method was immunoSEQ multiplex PCR; TCRdb's version includes in-frame clones alone and lacks a portion of them. In the table there are 95,000 to 150,000 clones, 85% to 90% of which are singletons. The sample consisted of peripheral blood, taken on day 0 of AZD1222 vaccination. These receptors all stem from an adult in good health.

The chain recombines TRBV5-1 with TRBJ2-2; perhaps D is TRBD1 or TRBD2 (6 bases each). Trimming stripped 1 base from V and 4 bases from J, with 14 bases between. The CDR3 totals 16 residues. Germline lookup yields CDR1 SGHRS and CDR2 YFSETQ. CDR3 protein: CASSLWGASATGELFF. CDR3 nucleotides: TGCGCCAGCAGCTTGTGGGGGGCCTCGGCCACCGGGGAGCTGTTTTTT.

The gene calls are TRBV11-2 and TRBJ2-2; D possibly corresponds to TRBD2 (5 bases). The CDR3 is made up of 13 amino acids. The V end was cut by 5 bases, the J end by 8 bases, with 12 bases between. Germline values: CDR1 SGHAT, CDR2 FQNNGV. This CDR3 is CASSPSSRGELFF. CDR3 DNA sequence: TGTGCCAGCAGCCCTAGCAGCCGAGGGGAGCTGTTTTTT.